These T cell receptor beta chains were read from a single sample in a study of early T cells in non-severe SARS-CoV-2 infection. A single record per CDR3 protein comes from TCRdb applying MiXCR to the 5' RACE reads. The sample contains 28,000 or so distinct CDR3 sequences, 6% to 7% of which appear only once. The sample consisted of whole blood. These receptors originate from an adult who was a healthcare worker with PCR-confirmed SARS-CoV-2 infection or an uninfected control (not recorded which). Both conserved end residues are part of each CDR3.

j_call v_call cdr3_aa
TRBJ1-1 TRBV4-3 CASSPTVRNTEAFF
TRBJ2-5 TRBV5-1 CASSVTPGQLQETQYF
TRBJ2-1 TRBV7-9 CASSLGAVSYNEQFF
TRBJ2-5 TRBV6-2/TRBV6-3 CASSYPPGQKRETQYF
TRBJ1-1 TRBV20-1 CSARDLKRQASEAFF
TRBJ2-3 TRBV5-1 CASSPGLAGGEQYF
TRBJ1-3 TRBV7-9 CASSLGTVSGNTIYF
TRBJ1-5 TRBV2 CASRETGGAQPQHF
TRBJ1-2 TRBV20-1 CSAERLGGYTF
TRBJ2-5 TRBV6-2/TRBV6-3 CASSYGRGQTQYF
TRBJ1-2 TRBV11-2 CASRSDRDGYTF